This TCR beta chain was identified during a study of vaccination effects on CD4 cells after COVID-19. On this clone: What it binds is unknown. The junction does not match germline at one end; this may be a read error.

Profiling relied on immunoSEQ multiplex PCR, and the TCRdb table lists in-frame clones only, not all of them. The table lists about 66,000 clones, 70% to 75% of them singletons. Looked up from germline, CDR1 is KGHSH and CDR2 is LQKENI. The length of the CDR3 is 13 residues. Subsequent to a culture period of approximately 11 days, CD4+ T cells were isolated. BNT162b2 vaccine or mRNA-1273 vaccine was given to participants in two doses. People in the vaccine group had not been infected with SARS-CoV-2 before, and their nucleocapsid antibodies were negative. A half-volume exchange with IL-2 medium occurred on days 3 and 7.

The TCR was taken from a human donor who received a COVID-19 vaccine. The chain uses TRBV18 and TRBJ1-3, with D perhaps TRBD1 (5 bases). The material was CD4+ T cells from PBMCs cultured without peptide, obtained after COVID-19 vaccination. CDR3 loop: CASSPSRDPPGDF. Written as DNA, the CDR3 is TGTGCCAGCTCACCATCCCGGGACCCCCCGGGAGATTTT. The whole variable domain, filled in from reference TRBV18 and TRBJ1-3, reads NAGVMQNPRHLVRRRGQEARLRCSPMKGHSHVYWYRQLPEEGLKFMVYLQKENIIDESGMPKERFSAEFPKEGPSILRIQQVVRGDSAAYFCASSPSRDPPGDFGEGSWLTVV.